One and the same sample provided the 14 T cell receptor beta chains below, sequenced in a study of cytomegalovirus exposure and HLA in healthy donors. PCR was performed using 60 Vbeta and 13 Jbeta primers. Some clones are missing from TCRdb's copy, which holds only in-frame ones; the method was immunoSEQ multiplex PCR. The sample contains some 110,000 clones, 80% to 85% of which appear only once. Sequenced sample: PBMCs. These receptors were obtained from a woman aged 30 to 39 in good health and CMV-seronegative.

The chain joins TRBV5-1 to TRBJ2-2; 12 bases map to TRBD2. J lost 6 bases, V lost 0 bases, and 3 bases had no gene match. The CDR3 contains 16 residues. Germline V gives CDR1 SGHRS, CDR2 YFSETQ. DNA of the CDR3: TGCGCCAGCAGCTTGGGGGGACTAGCGGGCTCCGGGGAGCTGTTTTTT. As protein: CASSLGGLAGSGELFF.

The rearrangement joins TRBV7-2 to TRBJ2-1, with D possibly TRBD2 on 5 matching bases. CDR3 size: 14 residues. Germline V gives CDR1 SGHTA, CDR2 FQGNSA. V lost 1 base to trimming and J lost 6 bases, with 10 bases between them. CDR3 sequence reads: CASSLGPSSNEQFF. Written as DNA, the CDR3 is TGTGCCAGCAGCTTAGGGCCTAGCAGCAATGAGCAGTTCTTC. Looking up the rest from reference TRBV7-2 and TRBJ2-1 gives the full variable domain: GAGVSQSPSNKVTEKGKDVELRCDPISGHTALYWYRQSLGQGLEFLIYFQGNSAPDKSGLPSDRFSAERTGGSVSTLTIQRTQQEDSAVYLCASSLGPSSNEQFFGPGTRLTVL.

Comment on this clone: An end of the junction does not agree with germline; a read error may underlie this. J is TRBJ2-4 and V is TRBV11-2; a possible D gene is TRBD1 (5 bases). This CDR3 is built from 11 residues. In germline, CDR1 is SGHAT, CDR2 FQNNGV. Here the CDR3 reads CASSLAGLWDF. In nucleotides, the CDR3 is TGTGCCAGCAGCTTGGCAGGGTTATGGGACTTC.

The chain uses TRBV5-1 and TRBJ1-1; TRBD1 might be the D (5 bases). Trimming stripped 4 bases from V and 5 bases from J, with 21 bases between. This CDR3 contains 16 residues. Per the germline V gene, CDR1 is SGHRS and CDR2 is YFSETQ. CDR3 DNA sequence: TGCGCCAGCAGCCTCGGACAATCCGCCAAGGGAACTGAAGCTTTCTTT. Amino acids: CASSLGQSAKGTEAFF.

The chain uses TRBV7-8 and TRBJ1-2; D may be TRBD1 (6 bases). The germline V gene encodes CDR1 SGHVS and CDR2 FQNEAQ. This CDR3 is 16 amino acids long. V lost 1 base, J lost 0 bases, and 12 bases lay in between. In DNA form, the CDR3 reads TGTGCCAGCAGCTTAGGACAGGACTTAGCTAACTATGGCTACACCTTC. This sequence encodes CASSLGQDLANYGYTF.

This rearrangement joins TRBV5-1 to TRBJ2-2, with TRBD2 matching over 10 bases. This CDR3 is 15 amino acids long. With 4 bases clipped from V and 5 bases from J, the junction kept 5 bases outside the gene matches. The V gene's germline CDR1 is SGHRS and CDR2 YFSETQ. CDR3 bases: TGCGCCAGCAGCCCAGATAGCGGGAGGACCGGGGAGCTGTTTTTT. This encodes CASSPDSGRTGELFF. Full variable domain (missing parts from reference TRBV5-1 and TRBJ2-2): KAGVTQTPRYLIKTRGQQVTLSCSPISGHRSVSWYQQTPGQGLQFLFEYFSETQRNKGNFPGRFSGRQFSNSRSEMNVSTLELGDSALYLCASSPDSGRTGELFFGEGSRLTVL.

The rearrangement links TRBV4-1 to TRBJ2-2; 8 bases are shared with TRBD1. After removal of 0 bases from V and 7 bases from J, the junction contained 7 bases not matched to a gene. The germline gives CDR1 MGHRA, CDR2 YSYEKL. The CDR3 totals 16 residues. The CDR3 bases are TGCGCCAGCAGCCAAGATGGACAGGGAAAGGGCGGGGAGCTGTTTTTT. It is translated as CASSQDGQGKGGELFF.

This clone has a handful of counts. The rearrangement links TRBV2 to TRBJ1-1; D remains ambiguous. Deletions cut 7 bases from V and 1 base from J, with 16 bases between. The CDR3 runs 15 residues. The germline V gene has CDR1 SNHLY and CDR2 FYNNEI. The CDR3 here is CASKAGRRTNTEAFF. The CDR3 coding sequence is TGTGCCAGCAAGGCGGGGAGGCGGACGAACACTGAAGCTTTCTTT.

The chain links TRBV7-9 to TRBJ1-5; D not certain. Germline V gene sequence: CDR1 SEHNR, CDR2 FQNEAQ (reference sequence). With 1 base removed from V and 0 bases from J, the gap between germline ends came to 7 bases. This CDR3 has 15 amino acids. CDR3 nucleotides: TGTGCCAGCAGCTTAGGGACTAATAGCAATCAGCCCCAGCATTTT. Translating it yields CASSLGTNSNQPQHF.

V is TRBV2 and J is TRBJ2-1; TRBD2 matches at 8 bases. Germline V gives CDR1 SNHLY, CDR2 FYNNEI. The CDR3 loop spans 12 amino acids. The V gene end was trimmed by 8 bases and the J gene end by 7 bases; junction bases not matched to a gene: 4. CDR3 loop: CASGAGVNEQFF. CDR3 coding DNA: TGTGCCAGCGGAGCGGGAGTAAATGAGCAGTTCTTC.

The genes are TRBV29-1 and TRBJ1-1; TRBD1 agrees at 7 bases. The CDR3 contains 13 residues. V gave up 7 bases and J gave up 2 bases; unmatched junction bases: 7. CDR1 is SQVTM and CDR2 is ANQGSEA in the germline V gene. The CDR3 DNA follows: TGCAGCGCCAGAGGACAGGATAACACTGAAGCTTTCTTT. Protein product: CSARGQDNTEAFF.

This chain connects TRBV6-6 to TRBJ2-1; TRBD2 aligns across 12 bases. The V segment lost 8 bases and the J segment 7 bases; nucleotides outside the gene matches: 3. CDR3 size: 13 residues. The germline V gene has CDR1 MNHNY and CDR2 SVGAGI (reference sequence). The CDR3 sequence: CASGLAGWNEQFF. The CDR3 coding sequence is TGTGCCAGCGGACTAGCGGGGTGGAATGAGCAGTTCTTC.

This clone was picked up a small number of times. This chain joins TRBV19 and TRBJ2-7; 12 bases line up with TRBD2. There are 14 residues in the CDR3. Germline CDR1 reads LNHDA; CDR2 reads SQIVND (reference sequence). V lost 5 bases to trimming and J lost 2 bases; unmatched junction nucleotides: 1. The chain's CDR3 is CASSGLAGPYEQYF. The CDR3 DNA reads TGTGCCAGTAGTGGACTAGCGGGACCCTACGAGCAGTACTTC.

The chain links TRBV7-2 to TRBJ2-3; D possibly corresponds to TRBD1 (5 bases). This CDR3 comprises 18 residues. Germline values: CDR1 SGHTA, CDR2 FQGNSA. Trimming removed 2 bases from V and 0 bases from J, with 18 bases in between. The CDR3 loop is CASSLTRPHRFSTDTQYF. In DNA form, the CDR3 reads TGTGCCAGCAGCTTAACCAGACCCCACAGGTTCAGCACAGATACGCAGTATTTT.